Following are 22 T cell receptor beta chains from one sample sequenced in a study of T cell repertoires in cytomegalovirus infection (dated by TCRdb to the late 2010s). The instrument was an Illumina HiSeq 1500. TCRdb ran its own pipeline on the public reads, namely fastp trimming at Q25 and MiXCR clone calling, and kept in-frame beta chains. Each record represents a unique CDR3 protein, reported with the most common genes and DNA among its rows. For this sample the table gives around 140,000 distinct CDR3 sequences, of which about 6.1% were detected only once. The ten top clones hold more than 15% of the sample. Sequencing was carried out using PBMCs. The receptors were sampled from a human donor in good health (CMV status not recorded). Some clones in this sample may be carry-over from other donors' samples.

This clonotype was detected a few times. V is TRBV29-1 and J is TRBJ1-1; D is undetermined. V lost 5 bases to trimming and J lost 1 base, with 14 bases between them. Germline V gene data show CDR1 as SQVTM and CDR2 as ANQGSEA. The CDR3 has 14 amino acids. The CDR3 DNA sequence: TGCAGCGTTAGTAGCCGTCAATCGAACACTGAAGCTTTCTTT. It yields the protein CSVSSRQSNTEAFF.

The sample holds many counts of this clonotype. The chain is built from TRBV20-1 and TRBJ1-3; TRBD1 matches 7 bases. CDR1 is DFQATT and CDR2 is SNEGSKA in the germline V gene (reference sequence). CDR3 size: 14 residues. V lost 3 bases and J lost 4; bases outside the gene matches: 6. CDR3 in DNA: TGCAGTGCTAGCGACAGGGAGTCCGGAAACACCATATATTTT. Its protein is CSASDRESGNTIYF.

The table lists this clonotype with many counts. This chain links TRBV7-6 with TRBJ2-1; 8 bases map to TRBD1. After removal of 3 bases from V and 9 bases from J, the junction contained 10 bases not matched to a gene. From germline, CDR1 is SGHVS and CDR2 FNYEAQ. This CDR3 is built from 15 residues. The CDR3 sequence: CASSFQDRVIGEQFF. The CDR3 nucleotides are TGTGCCAGCAGCTTCCAGGACAGGGTGATTGGTGAGCAGTTCTTC.

This clonotype has just a few counts. The J gene is TRBJ1-1, the V gene TRBV11-2; D gene unclear. Germline V lookup: CDR1 SGHAT, CDR2 FQNNGV. There are 17 residues in the CDR3. V shed 4 bases and J shed 4 bases, with 22 bases lying between them. CDR3 DNA sequence: TGTGCCAGCAGCTCTTCAGCTTTTTCGAAAGTCGTCACTGAAGCTTTCTTT. This codes for CASSSSAFSKVVTEAFF.

This clonotype was counted at least ten times. The chain couples TRBV7-2 to TRBJ2-5; D perhaps matches TRBD1 (5 bases). There are 15 residues in the CDR3. Germline CDR1 is SGHTA and CDR2 is FQGNSA. Trimming took 2 bases from V and 4 from J, leaving 14 bases between them. Written as DNA, the CDR3 is TGTGCCAGCAGCTTACTCCAGGGTTTCAGAGAGACCCAGTACTTC. It yields the protein CASSLLQGFRETQYF.

This clonotype was recorded at least ten times. The V gene is TRBV5-1, the J gene TRBJ1-1, with a tentative D call TRBD1 (6 bases). V gave up 6 bases and J gave up 1 base, with 16 bases separating them. Looked up from germline, CDR1 is SGHRS and CDR2 is YFSETQ. The CDR3 is 15 amino acids. CDR3 bases: TGCGCCAGCACCTCCACACAGGGAGGGAACACTGAAGCTTTCTTT. This codes for CASTSTQGGNTEAFF.

This clonotype was seen at least ten times. This rearrangement joins TRBV7-2 to TRBJ2-7; 9 nucleotides agree with TRBD1. The trim removed 0 bases at V and 3 bases at J, leaving 9 bases unmatched. Germline-derived CDR1 and CDR2 are SGHTA and FQGNSA. This CDR3 comprises 17 residues. CDR3 in amino acids: CASSLANTGTGIYEQYF. CDR3 in DNA: TGTGCCAGCAGCTTAGCTAACACCGGGACAGGGATCTACGAGCAGTACTTC. Filled out from reference TRBV7-2 and TRBJ2-7, the complete variable domain reads GAGVSQSPSNKVTEKGKDVELRCDPISGHTALYWYRQSLGQGLEFLIYFQGNSAPDKSGLPSDRFSAERTGGSVSTLTIQRTQQEDSAVYLCASSLANTGTGIYEQYFGPGTRLTVT.

This clonotype showed up just a few times. The chain recombines TRBV28 with TRBJ1-4; no clear D. The V gene lost 8 bases and the J gene lost 5 bases, with 12 bases spanning the gap. The CDR3 covers 13 residues. Germline CDR1 reads MDHEN; CDR2 reads SYDVKM. CDR3 sequence: CASQYRGNEKLFF. CDR3 nucleotide sequence: TGTGCCAGCCAATACAGAGGAAATGAAAAACTGTTTTTT.

The chain has TRBV5-6 and TRBJ2-7, with D maybe TRBD2 (5 bases). This CDR3 has 15 residues. V was trimmed by 2 bases and J by 2 bases, leaving 14 bases between them. Germline V gene sequence: CDR1 SGHDT, CDR2 YYEEEE. Written as DNA, the CDR3 is TGTGCCAGCAGCTTATACGGTCTAGCAGCCTACGAGCAGTACTTC. Translation: CASSLYGLAAYEQYF. Full variable domain (remainder filled in from reference TRBV5-6 and TRBJ2-7): DAGVTQSPTHLIKTRGQQVTLRCSPKSGHDTVSWYQQALGQGPQFIFQYYEEEERQRGNFPDRFSGHQFPNYSSELNVNALLLGDSALYLCASSLYGLAAYEQYFGPGTRLTVT.

This clonotype was detected ten times or more. The chain links TRBV7-2 to TRBJ1-6; TRBD1 is a possible D gene (6 bases). V was clipped by 5 bases and J by 8 bases, with 16 bases between them. CDR3 length: 15 amino acids. CDR1 is SGHTA, CDR2 FQGNSA, per germline. As DNA, the CDR3 is TGTGCCAGCAGCCCTGGACAGCCGGGGCATTCACCCCTCCACTTT. Its protein product is CASSPGQPGHSPLHF. Full variable domain (missing parts from reference TRBV7-2 and TRBJ1-6): GAGVSQSPSNKVTEKGKDVELRCDPISGHTALYWYRQSLGQGLEFLIYFQGNSAPDKSGLPSDRFSAERTGGSVSTLTIQRTQQEDSAVYLCASSPGQPGHSPLHFGNGTRLTVT.

This clonotype was counted many times. J is TRBJ2-2 and V is TRBV7-8; D is unclear. Germline values: CDR1 SGHVS, CDR2 FQNEAQ. V gave up 2 bases and J gave up 1 base, with 8 bases separating them. The CDR3 extends over 15 amino acids. CDR3 nucleotide sequence: TGTGCCAGCAGCTTATCCAGCCTGAACACCGGGGAGCTGTTTTTT. Protein sequence: CASSLSSLNTGELFF.

The J gene is TRBJ2-7, the V gene TRBV5-1; D not resolved. There are 14 residues in the CDR3. V dropped 0 bases and J dropped 2 bases, with 9 bases sitting between them. CDR1 and CDR2 (germline): SGHRS, YFSETQ. CDR3 DNA sequence: TGCGCCAGCAGCTTGGGTGGCGATCCCTACGAGCAGTACTTC. This codes for CASSLGGDPYEQYF.

This clonotype was seen ten or more times. The J gene is TRBJ1-2, the V gene TRBV20-1, with D possibly being TRBD1 (5 bases). The germline CDR1 and CDR2 sequences are DFQATT and SNEGSKA (reference sequence). This CDR3 comprises 12 residues. The germline V and J ends were trimmed by 6 bases and 5 bases, with 13 bases remaining between them. The CDR3 region is CSAVLGDYGYTF. Here the CDR3 DNA reads TGCAGTGCAGTTTTGGGGGATTATGGCTACACCTTC.

The genes are TRBV20-1 and TRBJ2-7; D is perhaps TRBD1 (6 bases). This CDR3 spans 14 amino acids. Germline V CDR1 and CDR2: DFQATT, SNEGSKA (reference sequence). The ends were cut back, 6 bases at V and 6 bases at J, with 21 bases in the middle. As DNA, the CDR3 is TGCAGTGCCGACCCCCCAGGGGCTCTTGGCGAGCAGTACTTC. This translates into CSADPPGALGEQYF.

The rearrangement links TRBV20-1 to TRBJ1-4; no firm D call. This CDR3 contains 14 residues. Trimming took off 3 bases at V and 6 bases at J, with 14 bases between the two ends. The V gene's germline CDR1 is DFQATT and CDR2 SNEGSKA (reference sequence). DNA for the CDR3: TGCAGTGCTAGGGGCCGAAGAGGAGATGAAAAACTGTTTTTT. Amino acid sequence: CSARGRRGDEKLFF.

This clonotype has a count of ten or more. The rearrangement links TRBV6-5 to TRBJ2-2; either TRBD1 or TRBD2 may supply D (5 bases each). The CDR3 contains 14 residues. Trimming removed 9 bases at V and 7 bases at J, with 18 bases between. Germline-derived CDR1 and CDR2 are MNHEY and SVGAGI. The CDR3 coding sequence is TGTGCCAGTCAAAAAGCGGCAGGGAGCGGGGAGCTGTTTTTT. Its translation is CASQKAAGSGELFF.

This clonotype was picked up many times. This rearrangement joins TRBV7-2 to TRBJ1-5, with D perhaps TRBD1 (5 bases). This CDR3 is 14 amino acids long. V lost 4 bases and J 7 bases, leaving 14 bases between the germline ends. Germline assignment: CDR1 SGHTA and CDR2 FQGNSA. CDR3 DNA sequence: TGTGCCAGCAGCTACAACAGCGGGGGGCAGCCCCAGCATTTT. Encoded protein: CASSYNSGGQPQHF.

This clonotype was seen many times. This rearrangement joins TRBV7-2 to TRBJ1-2, with D possibly TRBD1 on 5 matching bases. The CDR3 runs 18 residues. Germline V gene data show CDR1 as SGHTA and CDR2 as FQGNSA. V was cut by 2 bases and J by 2 bases, with 21 bases left in between. CDR3 sequence reads: CASSLRHEGWGSNYGYTF. The DNA of the CDR3 is TGTGCCAGCAGCTTACGGCACGAGGGTTGGGGGTCCAACTATGGCTACACCTTC.

This chain links TRBV7-3 with TRBJ2-2; 7 bases are a match to TRBD2. The CDR3 has 16 amino acids. The V gene end was trimmed by 5 bases and the J gene end by 3 bases; junction bases not matched to a gene: 9. Germline assignment: CDR1 SGHTA and CDR2 FQGTGA. CDR3 amino acids: CASSPRAGRDTGELFF. Written as DNA, the CDR3 is TGTGCCAGCAGCCCCCGGGCGGGGAGGGACACCGGGGAGCTGTTTTTT.

This clonotype was seen at least ten times. The chain joins TRBV7-9 to TRBJ2-5; D call uncertain. V dropped 3 bases and J dropped 4 bases, with 15 bases sitting between them. There are 15 residues in the CDR3. The germline gives CDR1 SEHNR, CDR2 FQNEAQ (reference sequence). CDR3 nucleotide sequence: TGTGCCAGCAGCTTGCCCCGGCGTTTCGGAGAGACCCAGTACTTC. This sequence encodes CASSLPRRFGETQYF.

The chain couples TRBV12-5 to TRBJ2-4, with D unresolved. V was clipped by 4 bases and J by 8 bases, with 12 bases between them. Germline CDR1 is LGHNT and CDR2 is FRNRAP. This CDR3 is 13 amino acids long. The CDR3 DNA follows: TGTGCTAGTGGTTCTGACCTGGTGGACATTCAGTACTTC. This translates into CASGSDLVDIQYF. Filled out from reference TRBV12-5 and TRBJ2-4, the complete variable domain reads DARVTQTPRHKVTEMGQEVTMRCQPILGHNTVFWYRQTMMQGLELLAYFRNRAPLDDSGMPKDRFSAEMPDATLATLKIQPSEPRDSAVYFCASGSDLVDIQYFGAGTRLSVL.

The chain links TRBV6-6 to TRBJ2-5; 9 bases are shared with TRBD1. The CDR3 extends over 15 amino acids. The J segment lost 2 bases and the V segment lost 6 bases, leaving 7 bases of the junction unmatched. The V gene's germline CDR1 is MNHNY and CDR2 SVGAGI (reference sequence). CDR3 coding DNA: TGTGCCAGCAGGGATGGACAGGGGATACAAGAGACCCAGTACTTC. Translating gives CASRDGQGIQETQYF.